This T cell receptor beta chain was recorded in a study of blood T cell repertoires in COVID-19. Study as a whole: COVID-19 samples, acute and convalescent, were from the United States, Italy and Spain. In each case, the material was cDNA or gDNA derived from T cells, B-cell-depleted T cells, or PBMCs.

The authors' processing: Amplifying reference gene primers gave estimates of nucleated cell counts. The repertoire was sequenced with immunoSEQ multiplex PCR; TCRdb's copy has only in-frame clones and lacks some. D and trimming were read from the DNA, whereas the V and J calls and clone size are those reported in that table. The table has 250,000 or so clones, around 80% seen once. Trimming left V 10 bases short and J 3 bases short, with 16 bases between. The CDR3 consists of 15 residues. Germline V gene lookup returns CDR1 MDHEN and CDR2 SYDVKM. Source material: peripheral blood. This receptor was obtained from a man aged 60 to 75 with acute or convalescent COVID-19. The chain recombines TRBV28 with TRBJ1-6; a possible D gene is TRBD1 (5 bases). The CDR3 sequence is CATVGGGSYNSPLHF. For the CDR3, the DNA is TGTGCCACAGTCGGGGGAGGAAGCTATAATTCACCCCTCCACTTT.